The clone carrying this TCR beta chain came up once. As yet, its antigen is unknown. This entry belongs to a study of siplizumab effects on memory and regulatory T cells. Study outcomes and limitations: It seemed that naive T cells were more diverse than memory cells and were major contributors to the alloresponse. A significant reduction in alloreactive sequences traceable to unstimulated CD4+ memory cells was produced by siplizumab.

Germline values: CDR1 LNHDA, CDR2 SQIVND (reference sequence). Deletions cut 1 base from V and 1 base from J, with 7 bases between. This CDR3 is 14 amino acids long. The protocol was immunoSEQ multiplex PCR, while the TCRdb copy is restricted to in-frame clones and leaves out a portion. The sample contains 95,000 to 100,000 clones, around 90% of which appear only once. Sample: non-Treg CD4+ T cells sorted from blood. The chain links TRBV19 to TRBJ2-5; possibly TRBD1 for D (5 bases). The sequence came from a human donor in good health. The DNA for the CDR3 is TGTGCCAGTAGTATAGGCAGGGCCCAAGAGACCCAGTACTTC. Protein: CASSIGRAQETQYF.